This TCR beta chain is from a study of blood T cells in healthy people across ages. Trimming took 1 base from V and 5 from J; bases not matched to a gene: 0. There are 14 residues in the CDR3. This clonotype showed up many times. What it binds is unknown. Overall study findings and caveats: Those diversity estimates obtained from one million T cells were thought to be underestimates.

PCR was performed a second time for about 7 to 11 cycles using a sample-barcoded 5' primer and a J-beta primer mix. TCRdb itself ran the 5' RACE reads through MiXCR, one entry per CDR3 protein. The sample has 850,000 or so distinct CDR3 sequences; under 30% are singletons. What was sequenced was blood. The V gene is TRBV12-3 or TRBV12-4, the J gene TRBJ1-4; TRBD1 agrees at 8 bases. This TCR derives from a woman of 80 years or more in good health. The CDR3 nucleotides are TGTGCCAGCAGTTTAGGGGACAGGAATGAAAAACTGTTTTTT. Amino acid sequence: CASSLGDRNEKLFF.